The TCR beta chain described here comes from a study of blood T cell repertoires in COVID-19. Cohort assignment relied on participant-reported clinical history. A case of COVID-19 had been met by exposed participants within 2 weeks before study entry. Methods used by the authors: Reference gene primer amplification gave estimated nucleated cell counts. Profiled with immunoSEQ multiplex PCR; TCRdb holds only in-frame clones, not every one. V and J calls and clone size are as listed in that table; D and trimming were resolved from the DNA. The top ten hold 2.5% to 3.5% of the sample, which has roughly 250,000 clones, 80% to 90% seen once. The CDR3 has 16 residues. J lost 10 bases, V lost 4 bases, and 13 bases had no gene match. CDR1 is MNHEY, CDR2 SMNVEV, per germline (reference sequence).

The V gene is TRBV27, the J gene TRBJ2-1, with 10 bases fitting TRBD2. The sequencing sample was made of PBMCs or T cells enriched from blood (not recorded which). The clonotype comes from a woman aged 40 to 55 who had been exposed to COVID-19. In DNA form, the CDR3 reads TGTGCCAGCAGTTCTCCCCCAGCGGGAGGGCCGGGGGAGCAGTTCTTC. Amino acids: CASSSPPAGGPGEQFF.